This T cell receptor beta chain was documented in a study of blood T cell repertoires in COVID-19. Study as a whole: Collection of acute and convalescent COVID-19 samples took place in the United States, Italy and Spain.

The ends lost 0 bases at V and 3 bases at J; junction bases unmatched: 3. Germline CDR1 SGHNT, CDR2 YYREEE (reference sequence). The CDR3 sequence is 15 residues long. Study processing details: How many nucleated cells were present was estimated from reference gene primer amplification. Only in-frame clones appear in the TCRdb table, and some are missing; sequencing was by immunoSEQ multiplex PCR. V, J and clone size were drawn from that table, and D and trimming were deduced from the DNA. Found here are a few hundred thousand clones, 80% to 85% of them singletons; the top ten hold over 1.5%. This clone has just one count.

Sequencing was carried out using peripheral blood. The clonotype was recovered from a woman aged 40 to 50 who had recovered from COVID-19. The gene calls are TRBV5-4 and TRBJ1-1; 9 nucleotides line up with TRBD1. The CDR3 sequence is CASSLDTGGDTEAFF. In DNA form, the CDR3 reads TGTGCCAGCAGCTTGGACACAGGGGGCGACACTGAAGCTTTCTTT.